The 22 T cell receptor beta chains below were found in one sample sequenced in a study of neurological immune-mediated disorders. TCRdb passed the 5' RACE reads through MiXCR, listing each CDR3 protein once. The sample has about 44,000 distinct CDR3 sequences, about a fifth seen once. Specified time point: technical triplicate 3. Sequenced sample: PBMCs. Every receptor here comes from a man between 60 and 75 years old with HTLV-1-associated myelopathy (HAM/TSP).

At least ten counts were recorded for this clonotype. The V call is TRBV20-1, the J call TRBJ2-1, with D maybe TRBD2 (6 bases). With 3 bases removed from V and 6 bases from J, the gap between germline ends came to 18 bases. The CDR3 is 15 amino acids. CDR1 is DFQATT, CDR2 SNEGSKA, per germline (reference sequence). As DNA, the CDR3 is TGCAGTGCTAGGGACGGGAGCCAGGTCATCAATGAGCAGTTCTTC. Translated, it gives CSARDGSQVINEQFF.

Comments on this clonotype: A much larger clone is a single base away; this may be a read error. This chain links TRBV29-1 with TRBJ2-2; D is perhaps TRBD2 (5 bases). The V and J ends lost 4 bases and 4 bases respectively, with 16 bases between them. The CDR3 runs to 15 residues. Looked up from germline, CDR1 is SQVTM and CDR2 is ANQGSEA. The CDR3 DNA reads TGCAGCGTTGCAGTGACGGGAACGTCCACCGGGGAGCTGTTTTTT. It is translated as CSVAVTGTSTGELFF.

This clonotype was counted ten times or more. J is TRBJ2-1 and V is TRBV28; 13 bases line up with TRBD2. J lost 8 bases, V lost 5 bases, and 9 bases had no gene match. The CDR3 contains 16 residues. Germline CDR1 MDHEN, CDR2 SYDVKM. The CDR3 here is CASSRTSGRGMDEQFF. The CDR3 DNA reads as TGTGCCAGCAGTCGTACTAGCGGGAGGGGCATGGATGAGCAGTTCTTC.

This clonotype was counted many times. V usage is TRBV24-1 and J usage is TRBJ2-1; 11 bases are a match to TRBD1. The germline CDR1 and CDR2 sequences are KGHDR and SFDVKD. The CDR3 spans 15 residues. Trimming cost V 5 bases and J 3 bases; bases outside gene matches: 2. CDR3 protein: CATSGTGGHYNEQFF. CDR3 sequence (DNA): TGTGCCACCAGTGGGACAGGGGGCCACTACAATGAGCAGTTCTTC.

This chain uses TRBV6-5 with TRBJ1-4; 7 nucleotides agree with TRBD1. J gave up 0 bases and V 4 bases, and 2 bases lay outside the gene matches. CDR1 MNHEY and CDR2 SVGAGI come from the germline V gene. The CDR3 sequence is 15 residues long. CDR3 protein: CASSSGTATNEKLFF. The CDR3 DNA is TGTGCCAGCAGTTCCGGGACAGCAACTAATGAAAAACTGTTTTTT.

The sample holds a few counts of this clonotype. Germline and junction disagree at one end, which may indicate a read error. J is TRBJ2-5 and V is TRBV6-5, with D unresolved. The germline V gene has CDR1 MNHEY and CDR2 SVGAGI. This CDR3 region has 14 residues. Written as DNA, the CDR3 is TGTGCCAGCAGTGCGGACCTGTCACAAGGGACCCAGTACTTC. Amino acid sequence: CASSADLSQGTQYF.

The sample holds many counts of this clonotype. The chain has TRBV14 and TRBJ2-5; the D is unclear. The CDR3 consists of 14 residues. With 3 bases removed from V and 5 bases from J, the gap between germline ends came to 13 bases. Germline CDR1 is SGHDN and CDR2 is FVKESK. The CDR3 spells CASSHPGARETQYF. In DNA form, the CDR3 reads TGTGCCAGCAGCCATCCTGGAGCGCGGGAGACCCAGTACTTC.

This clonotype showed up just once. The V gene is TRBV4-1, the J gene TRBJ2-3; 11 bases align to TRBD2. Germline assignment: CDR1 MGHRA and CDR2 YSYEKL. The CDR3 loop spans 18 amino acids. V gave up 4 bases and J gave up 2 bases; unmatched junction bases: 11. The CDR3 sequence is CASSRTLTSGSPTDTQYF. For the CDR3, the DNA is TGCGCCAGCAGCCGCACCCTTACTAGCGGGAGTCCCACAGATACGCAGTATTTT.

This clonotype occurred many times. This sequence joins TRBV12-3 or TRBV12-4 and TRBJ2-1, with TRBD2 identical over 7 bases. V lost 2 bases and J lost 1; bases outside the gene matches: 8. The CDR3 totals 17 residues. CDR3: CASSLLAGVRSYNEQFF. CDR3 coding DNA: TGTGCCAGCAGTTTACTGGCGGGAGTCAGGTCCTACAATGAGCAGTTCTTC.

The table lists this clonotype with many counts. The J gene is TRBJ2-2, the V gene TRBV6-2 or TRBV6-3; unclear D gene. The length of the CDR3 is 13 residues. V was cut by 2 bases and J by 8 bases, with 9 bases left in between. Germline CDR1 MNHEY, CDR2 SVGEGT. The CDR3 DNA follows: TGTGCCAGCAGTTACCCCTTTCGGGGGGAGCTGTTTTTT. Translation: CASSYPFRGELFF.

This clonotype was counted at least ten times. The V gene is TRBV5-1, the J gene TRBJ1-1; TRBD1 matches 9 bases. CDR3 length: 15 amino acids. V shed 0 bases, J shed 8 bases, and the junction held 8 bases outside the gene matches. Germline V gene sequence: CDR1 SGHRS, CDR2 YFSETQ. Here the CDR3 DNA reads TGCGCCAGCAGCTTGGTGTCTACAGGGGGCGCGGAAGCTTTCTTT. Protein: CASSLVSTGGAEAFF.

This clonotype was found many times. The chain is built from TRBV11-3 and TRBJ2-2; D gene ambiguous. V lost 1 base and J 6 bases, leaving 9 bases between the germline ends. Germline-derived CDR1 and CDR2 are SGHNT and YENEEA. The length of the CDR3 is 14 residues. The CDR3 DNA reads TGTGCCAGCAGCTTAGGGCAGAGATCCGGGGAGCTGTTTTTT. This gives the protein CASSLGQRSGELFF.

This clonotype was recorded at least ten times. The rearrangement links TRBV3-1 to TRBJ1-5, with a possible D match to TRBD1 (5 bases). Germline V gene lookup returns CDR1 LGHDT and CDR2 YNNKEL (reference sequence). V was pared by 3 bases and J by 2 bases, with 11 bases between. The CDR3 has 15 amino acids. The CDR3 DNA follows: TGTGCCAGCAGCCAGGCAGGGACCGGCAATCAGCCCCAGCATTTT. Encoded protein: CASSQAGTGNQPQHF.

Remarks on this clonotype: Compared with germline, one end of the junction differs, possibly owing to a read error. V and J are TRBV20-1 and TRBJ1-5, with D perhaps matching TRBD1 (5 bases). CDR3 length: 15 amino acids. In germline, CDR1 is DFQATT, CDR2 SNEGSKA (reference sequence). CDR3: CTARVRGGESQPQHF. The CDR3 nucleotides read TGCACTGCTAGAGTTCGGGGCGGTGAAAGTCAGCCCCAACATTTT.

This clonotype was seen repeatedly, ten times or more. The chain has TRBV5-1 and TRBJ2-1; D ambiguous. Trimming removed 0 bases from V and 5 bases from J, with 9 bases in between. The CDR3 covers 14 residues. Germline CDR1 is SGHRS and CDR2 is YFSETQ. The CDR3 loop is CASSLVSGHNEQFF. The CDR3 DNA reads as TGCGCCAGCAGCTTGGTTTCAGGACACAATGAGCAGTTCTTC. Based on the CDR3 plus reference TRBV5-1 and TRBJ2-1, the full variable domain is KAGVTQTPRYLIKTRGQQVTLSCSPISGHRSVSWYQQTPGQGLQFLFEYFSETQRNKGNFPGRFSGRQFSNSRSEMNVSTLELGDSALYLCASSLVSGHNEQFFGPGTRLTVL.

This clonotype was observed at least ten times. The V and J genes are TRBV5-1 and TRBJ2-7; a possible D gene is TRBD1 (6 bases). Germline loops: CDR1 SGHRS, CDR2 YFSETQ. There are 15 residues in the CDR3. Deletions cut 4 bases from V and 3 bases from J, with 17 bases between. The CDR3 DNA reads TGCGCCAGCAGCACAGATCCCGGGACACACTACGAGCAGTACTTC. This translates into CASSTDPGTHYEQYF.

In its sample, this clonotype was seen many times. This CDR3 reads CSAAGLAGASNEQYF. The CDR3, as DNA: TGCAGTGCGGCTGGACTAGCGGGGGCTTCAAATGAGCAGTACTTC. This chain joins TRBV20-1 and TRBJ2-7; 13 bases line up with TRBD2. V was pared by 6 bases and J by 7 bases, with 12 bases of the junction left unmatched. This CDR3 contains 15 residues. Germline V gene sequence: CDR1 DFQATT, CDR2 SNEGSKA (reference sequence).

This clonotype has at least ten counts. DNA for the CDR3: TGTGCCAGCAGTTCCCTAGCGGGAGGGCCCTACAATGAGCAGTTCTTC. Translation gives CASSSLAGGPYNEQFF. The chain uses TRBV6-5 and TRBJ2-1; 12 positions match TRBD2. V trimming: 4 bases; J trimming: 2 bases; junction bases outside the gene matches: 3. This CDR3 spans 16 amino acids. Looked up from germline, CDR1 is MNHEY and CDR2 is SVGAGI.

This clonotype was counted ten times or more. The chain joins TRBV7-8 to TRBJ2-1; TRBD2 agrees at 9 bases. V lost 1 base, J lost 7 bases, and 11 bases stayed unmatched. Germline loops: CDR1 SGHVS, CDR2 FQNEAQ. The CDR3 runs 17 residues. The CDR3 sequence: CASSLVPGGGAGNEQFF. The CDR3 DNA reads TGTGCCAGCAGCTTAGTCCCCGGCGGGGGGGCGGGGAATGAGCAGTTCTTC.

In the case of this clonotype: This clone may be a read error of a much larger clone one base away. The chain uses TRBV5-1 and TRBJ2-2; possible D gene TRBD2, 6 bases. The CDR3 length is 15 residues. Germline lookup yields CDR1 SGHRS and CDR2 YFSETQ. CDR3 DNA: TGCGTCAGCAGCACGGGAGAACGGGTCACCGGGGAGCTGTTTTTT. This codes for CVSSTGERVTGELFF. Complete variable domain (other parts from reference TRBV5-1 and TRBJ2-2): KAGVTQTPRYLIKTRGQQVTLSCSPISGHRSVSWYQQTPGQGLQFLFEYFSETQRNKGNFPGRFSGRQFSNSRSEMNVSTLELGDSALYLCVSSTGERVTGELFFGEGSRLTVL.

This clonotype was counted ten times or more. The J gene is TRBJ1-6, the V gene TRBV12-3 or TRBV12-4; possibly TRBD1 for D (5 bases). Trimming pared 5 bases from V and 0 bases from J, leaving 11 bases between. The CDR3 is made up of 16 amino acids. The CDR3 loop is CASSGDGSSYNSPLHF. For the CDR3, the DNA is TGTGCCAGCAGTGGGGACGGCAGCTCCTATAATTCACCCCTCCACTTT.

In its sample, this clonotype was seen many times. The chain joins TRBV5-1 to TRBJ2-1; D not certain. Trimming took off 7 bases at V and 6 bases at J, with 17 bases between the two ends. The CDR3 spans 14 residues. Germline values: CDR1 SGHRS, CDR2 YFSETQ. This chain's CDR3 is CASCPRPGCNEQFF. In nucleotides, the CDR3 is TGCGCCAGCTGCCCGCGGCCAGGATGCAATGAGCAGTTCTTC.